The sequence of this T cell receptor (beta chain) was determined in a study of cytotoxic CD8 clonotypes in ibrutinib-treated CLL (dated by TCRdb to the early 2020s). In terms of the full investigation: The cohort was composed of some ten relapsed/refractory and roughly 14 treatment-naive patients; IGHV unmutated status was identified in 17 patients. Responses were partial in roughly 24 patients and complete in 2; after median about 68 months follow-up, some 14 stayed in remission and about twelve progressed. Response samples were obtained after a median of 12 months of treatment, with a range of about 6 to 36 months. On average, each sample yielded around 250,000 productive templates and over 90,000 productive rearrangements. Longitudinal samples were available for about 30% of the 86 trial participants. Cryopreserved peripheral blood mononuclear cells were collected at three points: before therapy, at response, and at either sustained remission or disease progression. Every remission and progressive disease sample was obtained while ibrutinib was still being received by the patients. What the research found in general, with its limitations: At baseline, clonality was higher than in age-matched healthy donors and showed a strong correlation with circulating CD8+ T-cell counts. Public clonotypes were rare and either shrank or stayed stable during treatment, and the rise in clonality at ibrutinib response reflected expansion of private clonotypes. Clonality increased at ibrutinib response, stayed stable in sustained remission, and fell back toward baseline at progression. Sustained-remission and progressing patients did not have matched sampling times, and lymph node repertoires were not examined.

Trimming takes 4 bases off V and 4 bases off J; junction bases not matched to a gene: 8. Taken from cysteine to phenylalanine, the CDR3 has 15 residues. The read is trimmed to its CDR3 DNA, 45 bases read in frame from base 1. CDR1 and CDR2, per the germline V gene, are SGHRS and YFSETQ. A MiSeq instrument was used for deep resolution sequencing, which targeted depths ranging from 1 in 1 million up to 1 in 200,000 T cells, with coverage averaging 10x for each clonotype. TCR beta libraries were generated with the immunoSEQ hsTCRB Kit. The paper's processing steps were these. The data were analyzed with ImmunoSEQ Analyzer and ImmunoSEQ Data Assistant, and V, D and J gene assignments followed IMGT definitions. Clonality, which ranges from 0 to 1, was calculated as one minus the normalized Shannon entropy of productive rearrangement frequencies. Only overrepresented clonotypes making up at least 0.05% of each patient's repertoire were included in the public clonotype analysis. Repertoires from about a dozen age-matched healthy donors in immuneACCESS were used as clonality controls. TCRdb took over this immuneACCESS table, retaining in-frame rearrangements with V and J assigned. Such tables are incomplete; in checked studies, under half of the missing clones stem from an unresolved V gene, and the remainder is unexplained. That table supplies the V and J calls and clone size; D and trimming were determined from the DNA. For this sample the table gives 130,000 or so clones, of which approximately 77% were detected only once. 28% of the sample rests with the top ten.

In regard to this clone: This receptor's antigen is unknown. No much larger clone exists at a distance of one base, and base qualities are not known.

The sample's time point, from its label and the paper: about a year on ibrutinib. For TCR beta library preparation, about 2.1 micrograms of genomic DNA were extracted from the cryopreserved PBMCs. Longitudinal blood samples from CLL patients on ibrutinib monotherapy underwent high-throughput TCR beta sequencing. The patients were enrolled in a single-center, open-label phase 2 trial of ibrutinib monotherapy. The specimen was PBMCs, collected after 12 months of ibrutinib treatment. The receptor comes from a human donor with chronic lymphocytic leukemia. Recombination connected TRBV5-1 to TRBJ1-1; 9 bases in the middle match TRBD1. The CDR3 is CASSLDRGGGTEAFF. The sequenced DNA is TGCGCCAGCAGCCTGGACAGGGGAGGGGGCACTGAAGCTTTCTTT.